What follows are 22 T cell receptor beta chains derived from one specimen sequenced in a study of cytomegalovirus exposure and HLA in healthy donors. Primers included in the PCR were 60 Vbeta and 13 Jbeta primers. Profiled with immunoSEQ multiplex PCR; TCRdb holds only in-frame clones, not every one. The top ten clones hold about 1% of a sample with under 200,000 clones, roughly 83% of them seen once. The specimen sequenced was PBMCs. The receptors here all came from a man aged 25 to 40 in good health and CMV-seronegative.

This clone was found once. The genes are TRBV9 and TRBJ2-1; D not certain. The germline V gene has CDR1 SGDLS and CDR2 YYNGEE. This CDR3 contains 14 residues. V dropped 2 bases and J dropped 0 bases, with 6 bases sitting between them. The CDR3 protein is CASSVSDSYNEQFF. CDR3 nucleotide sequence: TGTGCCAGCAGCGTGAGTGACTCCTACAATGAGCAGTTCTTC. Combining the CDR3 with reference TRBV9 and TRBJ2-1 gives the whole variable domain DSGVTQTPKHLITATGQRVTLRCSPRSGDLSVYWYQQSLDQGLQFLIQYYNGEERAKGNILERFSAQQFPDLHSELNLSSLELGDSALYFCASSVSDSYNEQFFGPGTRLTVL.

The chain carries TRBV27 and TRBJ2-1, with 13 bases that match TRBD2. The germline gives CDR1 MNHEY, CDR2 SMNVEV (reference sequence). V shed 6 bases, J shed 1 base, and the junction held 9 bases outside the gene matches. The length of the CDR3 is 18 residues. The CDR3 here is CASRKKRTSGSSYNEQFF. The CDR3 DNA follows: TGTGCCAGCAGGAAAAAACGGACTAGCGGGAGTTCCTACAATGAGCAGTTCTTC.

V usage is TRBV4-1 and J usage is TRBJ2-7; D possibly corresponds to TRBD2 (6 bases). Trimming shortened V by 0 bases and J by 0 bases, and 9 bases separated the two germline ends. Germline CDR1 reads MGHRA; CDR2 reads YSYEKL. The CDR3 length is 15 residues. The CDR3 DNA follows: TGCGCCAGCAGCCAAGATCGGGACTTCTCCTACGAGCAGTACTTC. It yields the protein CASSQDRDFSYEQYF.

With regard to this clone: Other DNA sequences of this sample code for an identical CDR3. This rearrangement joins TRBV5-4 to TRBJ2-1; TRBD1 aligns across 7 bases. The V segment lost 0 bases and the J segment 7 bases; nucleotides outside the gene matches: 4. The germline V gene has CDR1 SGHNT and CDR2 YYREEE (reference sequence). The CDR3 has 14 residues. The CDR3 DNA reads as TGTGCCAGCAGCTTGGGACAGGGACGAAATGAGCAGTTCTTC. Residues: CASSLGQGRNEQFF.

The V and J genes are TRBV11-3 and TRBJ2-3; the D gene is possibly TRBD1 (5 bases). V lost 0 bases and J lost 0, with 10 bases in between. The length of the CDR3 is 16 residues. Germline V gives CDR1 SGHNT, CDR2 YENEEA. CDR3 amino acids: CASSLDVTGSTDTQYF. The CDR3, as DNA: TGTGCCAGCAGCTTAGATGTCACAGGAAGCACAGATACGCAGTATTTT.

This clone has just a few counts. The chain uses TRBV19 and TRBJ2-7; perhaps TRBD1 as D (8 bases). V gave up 3 bases and J gave up 6 bases, with 15 bases separating them. The CDR3 covers 14 residues. Germline V gene data show CDR1 as LNHDA and CDR2 as SQIVND (reference sequence). Here the CDR3 reads CASSILQGEGEQYF. The CDR3 coding sequence is TGTGCCAGTAGTATCCTACAGGGGGAGGGCGAGCAGTACTTC.

The genes are TRBV28 and TRBJ1-1, with D perhaps matching TRBD1 (5 bases). The length of the CDR3 is 13 residues. Trimming removed 6 bases from V and 1 base from J, with 9 bases in between. From germline, CDR1 is MDHEN and CDR2 SYDVKM. DNA for the CDR3: TGTGCCAGCAGGGGGCATGGGAACACTGAAGCTTTCTTT. Protein sequence: CASRGHGNTEAFF.

V gene TRBV13 combines with J gene TRBJ2-5; D gene uncertain. There are 13 residues in the CDR3. Germline V gene lookup returns CDR1 PRHDT and CDR2 FYEKMQ (reference sequence). The V end lost 5 bases, the J end lost 3 bases, and 10 bases lay between the germline ends. CDR3: CASSRGPKETQYF. The DNA for the CDR3 is TGTGCCAGCAGCCGCGGCCCAAAAGAGACCCAGTACTTC.

CDR3 region: CASGSQDYNSPLHF. As DNA, the CDR3 is TGTGCCAGCGGGTCACAGGATTATAATTCACCCCTCCACTTT. The rearrangement joins TRBV9 to TRBJ1-6, with D possibly TRBD1 on 5 matching bases. The ends were cut back, 7 bases at V and 4 bases at J, with 12 bases in the middle. Germline V gene sequence: CDR1 SGDLS, CDR2 YYNGEE. The CDR3 runs to 14 residues.

This clone has only one observation. The V call is TRBV4-1, the J call TRBJ2-7; possible D gene TRBD1, 6 bases. Germline V gives CDR1 MGHRA, CDR2 YSYEKL. Trimming took off 1 base at V and 7 bases at J, with 14 bases between the two ends. The CDR3 consists of 14 residues. The CDR3 here is CASSQVGQYGEQYF. The CDR3 region has the DNA TGCGCCAGCAGCCAAGTTGGACAGTATGGTGAGCAGTACTTC.

The rearrangement links TRBV4-2 to TRBJ2-5; D possibly corresponds to TRBD1 (6 bases). The CDR3 covers 17 residues. Trimming shortened V by 0 bases and J by 0 bases, and 14 bases separated the two germline ends. Germline CDR1 LGHNA, CDR2 YNFKEQ. The CDR3 coding sequence is TGTGCCAGCAGCCAAGATATGGGGACAAAGTACCAAGAGACCCAGTACTTC. It yields the protein CASSQDMGTKYQETQYF.

V usage is TRBV7-3 and J usage is TRBJ2-1, with D possibly being TRBD2 (5 bases). Germline lookup yields CDR1 SGHTA and CDR2 FQGTGA. With 5 bases removed from V and 5 bases from J, the gap between germline ends came to 10 bases. The CDR3 covers 13 residues. The CDR3 DNA is TGTGCCAGCAGCCGGGTGCGGGACAATGAGCAGTTCTTC. Residues: CASSRVRDNEQFF.

The chain couples TRBV7-3 to TRBJ2-7; 9 bases fit TRBD2. The germline V gene encodes CDR1 SGHTA and CDR2 FQGTGA. J was trimmed by 3 bases and V by 3 bases; bases with no gene match: 15. This CDR3 is built from 18 residues. CDR3 protein: CASSFLRAGGGTVYEQYF. DNA for the CDR3: TGTGCCAGCAGCTTCCTTAGGGCGGGAGGGGGAACCGTCTACGAGCAGTACTTC.

The J gene is TRBJ1-1, the V gene TRBV11-2, with D perhaps TRBD1 (5 bases). From germline, CDR1 is SGHAT and CDR2 FQNNGV. The CDR3 runs 13 residues. The V end was cut by 1 base, the J end by 10 bases, with 13 bases between. CDR3 residues: CASSLGGPGRAFF. The CDR3 DNA reads TGTGCCAGCAGCTTAGGGGGTCCAGGGCGAGCTTTCTTT.

The chain employs TRBV7-6 and TRBJ2-7; D is possibly TRBD2 (6 bases). With 1 base removed from V and 2 bases from J, the gap between germline ends came to 15 bases. The CDR3 covers 16 residues. Germline CDR1 is SGHVS and CDR2 is FNYEAQ. CDR3 sequence: CASSLGPGGATYEQYF. CDR3 coding DNA: TGTGCCAGCAGCTTAGGGCCTGGCGGGGCGACCTACGAGCAGTACTTC. Complete variable domain (other parts from reference TRBV7-6 and TRBJ2-7): GAGVSQSPRYKVTKRGQDVALRCDPISGHVSLYWYRQALGQGPEFLTYFNYEAQQDKSGLPNDRFSAERPEGSISTLTIQRTEQRDSAMYRCASSLGPGGATYEQYFGPGTRLTVT.

This sequence joins TRBV28 and TRBJ2-1; 10 bases line up with TRBD1. The V segment lost 6 bases and the J segment 4 bases; nucleotides outside the gene matches: 6. The CDR3 is made up of 15 amino acids. CDR1 MDHEN and CDR2 SYDVKM come from the germline V gene. The CDR3 loop reads CASSRDRGSYNEQFF. In DNA, the CDR3 is TGTGCCAGCAGCCGGGACAGGGGCAGTTACAATGAGCAGTTCTTC.

The chain uses TRBV6-6 and TRBJ2-4; no definite D call. This CDR3 is built from 14 residues. Trimming removed 7 bases from V and 1 base from J, with 11 bases in between. Germline V gives CDR1 MNHNY, CDR2 SVGAGI (reference sequence). The CDR3, as DNA: TGTGCCAGCACCCACAGCTCGGCCAAAAACATTCAGTACTTC. Translating gives CASTHSSAKNIQYF.

This chain joins TRBV27 and TRBJ1-5; D not certain. V lost 8 bases to trimming and J lost 0 bases, with 11 bases between them. Germline CDR1 is MNHEY and CDR2 is SMNVEV (reference sequence). CDR3 length equals 14 residues. CDR3 in amino acids: CASRSNLSNQPQHF. The CDR3 region has the DNA TGTGCCAGCCGAAGCAACCTTAGCAATCAGCCCCAGCATTTT.

For this clone: At one end the junction does not follow the germline gene, possibly because of a read error. The J gene is TRBJ2-7, the V gene TRBV2; D perhaps matches TRBD1 (7 bases). Germline V gene lookup returns CDR1 SNHLY and CDR2 FYNNEI. CDR3 size: 14 residues. As DNA, the CDR3 is TGTGCCAGCAGTAGGAGGGACAGAAGCTACGAGCAGCACTTC. It specifies CASSRRDRSYEQHF.

The chain carries TRBV5-1 and TRBJ2-5, with 7 bases aligning to TRBD1. This CDR3 spans 15 amino acids. Germline CDR1 SGHRS, CDR2 YFSETQ. The V and J ends lost 0 bases and 5 bases, in that order; junction bases with no gene match: 7. CDR3 in DNA: TGCGCCAGCAGCTTGGTCCCACAGGGGAAGGAGACCCAGTACTTC. Translation gives CASSLVPQGKETQYF.

This clone was picked up a small number of times. The chain is built from TRBV7-6 and TRBJ2-1; no reliable D call. Trimming left V 1 base short and J 0 bases short, with 13 bases between. Germline V gene sequence: CDR1 SGHVS, CDR2 FNYEAQ. The CDR3 totals 17 residues. CDR3: CASSLVSGASSYNEQFF. The CDR3 bases are TGTGCCAGCAGCTTAGTTTCCGGAGCTAGCTCCTACAATGAGCAGTTCTTC.

The V and J genes are TRBV19 and TRBJ2-2; TRBD2 matches 7 bases. CDR1 and CDR2 (germline): LNHDA, SQIVND (reference sequence). Unmatched junction bases numbered 3, after V lost 5 bases and J lost 0 bases. The CDR3 spans 15 residues. The CDR3 region is CASSAGTTNTGELFF. In DNA, the CDR3 is TGTGCCAGTAGTGCCGGGACTACGAACACCGGGGAGCTGTTTTTT.